This T cell receptor beta chain was sequenced for a study of control samples from healthy donors and cancer patients. The table lists this clone with a count of one. Data came from immunoSEQ multiplex PCR; TCRdb stores just in-frame clones and leaves some out. The sample comprises tens of thousands of clones, 75% to 95% of which are singletons, and 22% rests with the top ten. V lost 4 bases, J lost 4 bases, and 17 bases lay in between. This CDR3 spans 15 amino acids. Germline V gives CDR1 SEHNR, CDR2 FQNEAQ (reference sequence). The sequenced material came from PBMCs. V gene TRBV7-9 combines with J gene TRBJ2-7; tentatively, D is TRBD2 (6 bases). The sequence was collected from a woman aged 40 to 50 with head and neck cancer. The CDR3 region is CASSSRLEDSYEQYF. The CDR3, as DNA: TGTGCCAGCAGCTCTCGACTAGAAGATTCTTACGAGCAGTACTTC.